This T cell receptor beta chain is from a study of blood T cells in healthy people across ages (dated by TCRdb to about 2015). With regard to the full study: Template switching captured roughly one uniquely barcoded TCR beta cDNA molecule per two T cells in model experiments. To track age-related changes in TCR beta repertoire diversity, the study relied on deep sequencing normalized with unique cDNA molecular identifiers. The donors were split into four age groups: young (average 16 years), middle-aged (39), aged (roughly 65) and long-lived (roughly 88). Using the same blood draw, the study looked at two additional independent replicas of 1 million unique cDNA reads for two donors, one aged 18 to 30 and the other aged 80 or older.

In its sample, this clonotype was seen a few times. Its antigen target is currently unknown. Per-base quality was not reported, and no clone a single base away is much larger than it. Paper-wide results and their limitations: The percentage of naive T cells measured by flow cytometry correlated strongly with observed TCR beta diversity. Compared with the aged group, more naive CD4+ T cells, fewer expanded clones and increased TCR diversity were shown by the long-lived group, suggesting age selection. Conclusive comparison of naive and antigen-experienced compartments was prevented by the profiling of bulk unsorted PBMCs. Observed TCR beta diversity per million T cells fell roughly linearly with age, and a significant reduction was already apparent by age around 36. Because the CMV infection status of the donors was unknown, age-related changes in expanded clonotypes may potentially have been confounded. Estimates of total diversity based on one million sequenced T cells were regarded as lower bounds and as underestimates.

The library was prepared using 5' RACE. Reads for this sample came from an Illumina HiSeq 2500. A second 7 to 11 cycle PCR used a sample-barcoded 5' primer and a J-beta primer mix. A template-switch 5' adaptor carrying 12 random nucleotides introduced a unique molecular identifier onto each TCR beta cDNA molecule. Each sample yielded at least 2.5 million CDR3-containing paired-end reads. All of the RNA was converted into first-strand cDNA using the Mint cDNA synthesis kit, with a TRBC-specific oligonucleotide serving as the primer. After uracil-DNA glycosylase treatment, a first 18-cycle PCR used universal primers M1SS and BC2_uni_R on all cDNA. In the original analysis: For normalization, 1 million high-quality reads, each with a distinct molecular identifier, were randomly selected from each sample. Instead of being binned into consensus sequences, reads with shared molecular identifiers were discarded. CDR3 identification, clonotype clustering and error correction used MiTCR with a Q25 quality threshold and the strictest error-elimination algorithm. A nonparametric unseen species model with Euler transformation was used to estimate lower-bound total TCR beta diversity. TCRdb redid the processing of the public reads, applying fastp at Q25 and MiXCR, and retained in-frame beta chains. Every distinct CDR3 protein forms one entry, paired with its most common genes and DNA. Clone size and V and J calls follow TCRdb, not the original study. The sample table records more than 1,000,000 distinct CDR3 sequences; roughly a quarter of these occur just once. Approximately 0.79% of the sample is in the top ten clones.

The donors were roughly 40 Caucasian individuals from Russia, aged 6 to 90 years, who were systemically healthy. Each donor gave 8 to 10 milliliters of peripheral blood, collected into EDTA-treated Vacutainer tubes. Ficoll-Paque density-gradient centrifugation was used to isolate PBMCs, with at least 7 million per sample. Trizol reagent was used to extract total RNA from PBMCs, with at least 6 micrograms per sample. For every donor, an aliquot of PBMCs went through flow cytometry to measure the percentages of naive CD45RAhigh/CD27high T cells. Measured from the cysteine to the phenylalanine, the CDR3 is 15 residues long. Just the 45-base CDR3 DNA is kept, in frame starting at base 1. The germline V gene sets CDR1 to SGHTA and CDR2 to FQGNSA. Trimming costs V 3 bases and J 3 bases, and their ends lie 12 bases apart. These data are also associated with another study on T cells of mothers and their children. As described in the second report: Nine systemically healthy Caucasian individuals served as donors, namely three mothers together with their six children. cDNA synthesis consumed the entire amount of extracted RNA, loaded at around 1.5 ug RNA in each 15 ul reaction. In the second PCR, sample barcodes and 2-4 random nucleotides were introduced via the M1S primer. Over 9 million TCR beta CDR3 reads came from each mother, compared with about 3.2 million reads from each child. TCR recombination output is similarly shaped by thymic selection in related and unrelated pairs, with a minor effect exerted by inherited differences. Related mother-child pairs always showed normalized repertoire overlap that was slightly higher than in unrelated mother-child pairs, though the difference was never significant. No persistent microchimeric T cell clones were detected, at a sensitivity of roughly 100 clones per million clonotypes. In the study, deep NGS was used to compare the TCR beta repertoires of mothers and children, and features distinguishing related mother-child pairs from unrelated individuals were sought. On average, the children were about 12 +/- 4 years old, while the mothers were approximately 41 +/- 4 years old. After adapter ligation with NEBNext reagents, the libraries were sequenced on Illumina HiSeq 2000 with 100+100 nt paired-end reads. To prevent cross-contamination, the mother and child libraries were prepared one month apart and sequenced in separate runs. For each donor, between about 500,000 and 2,000,000 distinct TCR beta clonotypes were identified. Naive TCR beta clonotypes were estimated from low-frequency clonotypes matched to each donor's FACS-determined naive share, without sorting.

The sequenced sample was blood. This TCR was sampled from a girl aged 2 to 10 in good health. This sequence uses TRBV7-2 and TRBJ1-5, with the D gene not clear enough to name. The sequenced DNA: TGTGCCAGCAGCTTCCAATCCGGACCCAATCAGCCCCAGCATTTT. Its translation is CASSFQSGPNQPQHF.